One sample yielded the 13 T cell receptor beta chains listed below, sequenced in a study of brain T cells in children with intractable seizures. Repertoires were generated with immunoSEQ multiplex PCR, while TCRdb's copy carries only in-frame clones and drops some. This sample has 95,000 to 120,000 clones; roughly 94% occur once, and the top ten carry approximately 3.9%. The material sequenced was peripheral blood, taken at surgery. The receptors stem from a boy less than two years old with hemimegalencephaly and intractable seizures.

The CDR3 sequence: CASSVVRTGELFF. In DNA form, the CDR3 reads TGTGCCAGCAGCGTAGTCAGGACCGGGGAGCTGTTTTTT. The chain links TRBV9 to TRBJ2-2, with no clear D. The ends were cut back, 0 bases at V and 5 bases at J, with 5 bases in the middle. Germline CDR1 and CDR2: SGDLS and YYNGEE. CDR3 length equals 13 residues. The full variable domain, rest sourced from reference TRBV9 and TRBJ2-2, is DSGVTQTPKHLITATGQRVTLRCSPRSGDLSVYWYQQSLDQGLQFLIQYYNGEERAKGNILERFSAQQFPDLHSELNLSSLELGDSALYFCASSVVRTGELFFGEGSRLTVL.

The sample holds one count of this clone. V gene TRBV28 combines with J gene TRBJ1-6; D unresolved. Germline V gene data show CDR1 as MDHEN and CDR2 as SYDVKM. CDR3 length: 15 residues. With 4 bases removed from V and 8 bases from J, the gap between germline ends came to 15 bases. The chain's CDR3 is CASSSPRQWDSPLHF. The CDR3 DNA follows: TGTGCCAGCAGTTCGCCCCGACAATGGGATTCACCCCTCCACTTT.

There are a few counts of this clone. The chain links TRBV7-2 to TRBJ1-6, with a tentative D call TRBD1 (5 bases). CDR3 size: 16 residues. The germline V gene encodes CDR1 SGHTA and CDR2 FQGNSA. V lost 5 bases to trimming and J lost 9 bases, with 20 bases between them. CDR3 DNA: TGTGCCAGCAGCCTATCCCCCCGACGAGGGGCTTCACCCCTCCACTTT. This sequence encodes CASSLSPRRGASPLHF.

The chain has TRBV5-1 and TRBJ1-4, with a tentative D call TRBD1 (6 bases). There are 17 residues in the CDR3. Per germline, CDR1 SGHRS and CDR2 YFSETQ. The ends were cut back, 3 bases at V and 4 bases at J, with 19 bases in the middle. DNA of the CDR3: TGCGCCAGCAGCTGGGGGGGAACAGGGAGGTATAATGAAAAACTGTTTTTT. Translating gives CASSWGGTGRYNEKLFF.

The chain carries TRBV6-6 and TRBJ1-2; D perhaps matches TRBD1 (6 bases). The V gene lost 1 base and the J gene lost 7 bases, with 19 bases spanning the gap. Germline V gene lookup returns CDR1 MNHNY and CDR2 SVGAGI (reference sequence). This CDR3 comprises 16 residues. For the CDR3, the DNA is TGTGCCAGCAGTTACTGGAGAAACAGGGCTGACGGTGGCTACACCTTC. Translated, it gives CASSYWRNRADGGYTF.

The V and J genes are TRBV6-2 or TRBV6-3 and TRBJ2-5; 8 nucleotides match TRBD2. CDR1 and CDR2 from the germline V gene are MNHEY and SVGEGT. There are 15 residues in the CDR3. The ends lost 2 bases at V and 5 bases at J; junction bases unmatched: 7. The CDR3 loop is CASSYGLAGMETQYF. CDR3 in DNA: TGTGCCAGCAGTTACGGGCTAGCGGGTATGGAGACCCAGTACTTC.

The gene calls are TRBV4-3 and TRBJ1-2, with D perhaps matching TRBD1 (6 bases). V was pared by 0 bases and J by 8 bases, with 10 bases between. From germline, CDR1 is LGHNA and CDR2 YSLEER. This CDR3 is 13 amino acids long. DNA of the CDR3: TGCGCCAGCAGCCAAGATCCCCAGGGGGGCTACACCTTC. It yields the protein CASSQDPQGGYTF.

The V gene is TRBV5-1, the J gene TRBJ2-7; D remains ambiguous. V was clipped by 0 bases and J by 2 bases, with 9 bases between them. CDR3 length: 14 residues. The germline gives CDR1 SGHRS, CDR2 YFSETQ. The CDR3 nucleotides read TGCGCCAGCAGCTTGGGAGTTCCCACCTACGAGCAGTACTTC. This encodes CASSLGVPTYEQYF.

This clone came up once. The V and J genes are TRBV11-1 and TRBJ2-3; D perhaps matches TRBD2 (5 bases). CDR3 length: 13 residues. Germline assignment: CDR1 SGHAT and CDR2 FQDESV (reference sequence). Trimming left V 4 bases short and J 6 bases short, with 11 bases between. CDR3 DNA sequence: TGTGCCAGCAGCTCGGGTCCGGGGGATACGCAGTATTTT. It yields the protein CASSSGPGDTQYF. The whole variable domain, filled in from reference TRBV11-1 and TRBJ2-3, reads EAEVAQSPRYKITEKSQAVAFWCDPISGHATLYWYRQILGQGPELLVQFQDESVVDDSQLPKDRFSAERLKGVDSTLKIQPAELGDSAMYLCASSSGPGDTQYFGPGTRLTVL.

This clone was observed once. V usage is TRBV19 and J usage is TRBJ2-6; D possibly corresponds to TRBD2 (6 bases). This CDR3 has 14 residues. The ends were cut back, 8 bases at V and 5 bases at J, with 13 bases in the middle. Germline CDR1 reads LNHDA; CDR2 reads SQIVND (reference sequence). The chain's CDR3 is CASGRRGWANVLTF. The CDR3 nucleotides read TGTGCCAGTGGGAGGAGGGGCTGGGCCAACGTCCTGACTTTC.

This chain joins TRBV15 and TRBJ1-6; D is unclear. Trimming removed 4 bases from V and 7 bases from J, with 5 bases in between. Per the germline V gene, CDR1 is LNHNV and CDR2 is YYDKDF (reference sequence). This CDR3 has 12 amino acids. DNA of the CDR3: TGTGCCACCAGCATCAGAAATTCACCCCTCCACTTT. Translated: CATSIRNSPLHF. Filled out from reference TRBV15 and TRBJ1-6, the complete variable domain reads DAMVIQNPRYQVTQFGKPVTLSCSQTLNHNVMYWYQQKSSQAPKLLFHYYDKDFNNEADTPDNFQSRRPNTSFCFLDIRSPGLGDTAMYLCATSIRNSPLHFGNGTRLTVT.

J is TRBJ2-3 and V is TRBV6-1; 10 bases line up with TRBD2. This CDR3 has 16 amino acids. Germline V gives CDR1 MNHNS, CDR2 SASEGT. Trimming at V came to 4 bases and at J to 4 bases, leaving 8 bases not matched to a gene. CDR3 nucleotide sequence: TGTGCCAGCAGTGCCCGACTAGCGGGCGTGCCAGATACGCAGTATTTT. Translated: CASSARLAGVPDTQYF.

CDR3 protein: CASSLLVEVRGEQYF. The CDR3, as DNA: TGTGCCAGCAGTTTATTGGTGGAGGTGCGAGGCGAGCAGTACTTC. The chain uses TRBV28 and TRBJ2-7; maybe TRBD2 (5 bases). Germline lookup yields CDR1 MDHEN and CDR2 SYDVKM. The length of the CDR3 is 15 residues. V lost 1 base and J 6 bases, leaving 16 bases between the germline ends.